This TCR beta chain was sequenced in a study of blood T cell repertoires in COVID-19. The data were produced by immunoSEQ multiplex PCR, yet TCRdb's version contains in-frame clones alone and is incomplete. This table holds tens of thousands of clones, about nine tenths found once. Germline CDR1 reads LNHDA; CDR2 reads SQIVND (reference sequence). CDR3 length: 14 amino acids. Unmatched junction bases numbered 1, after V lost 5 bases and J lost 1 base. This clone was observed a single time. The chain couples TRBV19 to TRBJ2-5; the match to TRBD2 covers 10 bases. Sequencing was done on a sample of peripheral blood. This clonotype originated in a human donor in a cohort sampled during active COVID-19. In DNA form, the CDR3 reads TGTGCCAGTAGTCCTAGCGGGGGCCAAGAGACCCAGTACTTC. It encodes CASSPSGGQETQYF.